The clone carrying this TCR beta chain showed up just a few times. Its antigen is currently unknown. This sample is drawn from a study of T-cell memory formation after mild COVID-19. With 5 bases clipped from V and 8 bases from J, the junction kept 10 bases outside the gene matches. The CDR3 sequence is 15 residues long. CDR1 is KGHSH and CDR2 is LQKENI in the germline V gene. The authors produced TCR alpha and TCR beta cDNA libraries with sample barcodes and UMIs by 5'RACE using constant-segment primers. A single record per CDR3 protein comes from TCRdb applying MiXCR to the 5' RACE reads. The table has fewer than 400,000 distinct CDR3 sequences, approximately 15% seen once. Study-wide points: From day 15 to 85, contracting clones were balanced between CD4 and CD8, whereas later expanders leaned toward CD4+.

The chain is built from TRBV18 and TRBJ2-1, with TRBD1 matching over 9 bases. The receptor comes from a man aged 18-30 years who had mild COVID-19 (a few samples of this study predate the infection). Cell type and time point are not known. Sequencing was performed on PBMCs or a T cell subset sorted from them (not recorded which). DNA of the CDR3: TGTGCCAGCTCAAGCCGTACAGGGGGCGGCTATGAGCAGTTCTTC. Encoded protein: CASSSRTGGGYEQFF.